The subject of this entry is one TCR beta chain. What it recognizes is unknown. TCRdb reanalysed the reads using MiXCR and keeps one entry per CDR3 protein. This table has approximately 110,000 distinct CDR3 sequences, 42% appearing once. This entry belongs to a study of T cell repertoires in cytomegalovirus infection. As for the study in general: A matching HLA type, together with CMV infection, was signaled by public TCR beta signatures. Study-level results: HLA-C-restricted CMV-specific TCR beta clonotypes were dominant in the ex vivo response. Cumulative frequency of public TCR beta families picked out carriers of CMV plus the relevant HLA.

The sequences come from CD8+ T cells from cultured PBMCs, collected from culture after CMV antigen stimulation. This TCR came from a human donor in good health (CMV status not recorded). Some clones in this sample may be carry-over from other donors' samples.

CDR3 residues: CASSLGPGQGYTF. The CDR3 DNA follows: TGTGCCAGCAGTTTAGGGCCAGGGCAGGGCTACACCTTC. The gene calls are TRBV6-1 and TRBJ1-2; D is perhaps TRBD1 (5 bases). Germline CDR1 reads MNHNS; CDR2 reads SASEGT. CDR3 length equals 13 residues. V lost 5 bases and J lost 8, with 15 bases in between.